The 4 T cell receptor beta chains in this list originate from one sample, sequenced in a study of blood T cells in healthy people across ages. A second PCR, run for roughly 7 to 11 cycles, used a sample-barcoded 5' primer plus a J-beta primer mix. In TCRdb, the 5' RACE reads were re-called with MiXCR into one record per CDR3 protein. The sample gives some 560,000 distinct CDR3 sequences, around 27% of which show up once; under 4.5% is in the top ten. These data were also filed under a second study, of T cells of mothers and their children.

The source material was blood. The receptors here all came from a boy aged 2-9 years in good health.

J is TRBJ2-2 and V is TRBV4-1, with D possibly TRBD2 on 6 matching bases. Germline-derived CDR1 and CDR2 are MGHRA and YSYEKL. This CDR3 region has 15 residues. V lost 3 bases and J 1 base, leaving 9 bases between the germline ends. The CDR3 DNA reads TGCGCCAGCAGCCAGGAGGGGCAGAACACCGGGGAGCTGTTTTTT. Residues: CASSQEGQNTGELFF.

This clonotype appeared a few times. The chain couples TRBV12-3 or TRBV12-4 to TRBJ2-7; 11 bases are a match to TRBD2. V shed 11 bases, J shed 1 base, and the junction held 7 bases outside the gene matches. The CDR3 loop spans 14 amino acids. DNA of the CDR3: TGTGCCGGCAAACTAGCGGGAGCTTCCTACGAGCAGTACTTC. Translated: CAGKLAGASYEQYF.

In its sample, this clonotype was seen a few times. The CDR3 DNA reads as TGTGCCTGGAGTGCGCCCCCGTACACCGGGGAGCTGTTTTTT. Its translation is CAWSAPPYTGELFF. The chain links TRBV30 to TRBJ2-2; no firm D call. V gave up 1 base and J gave up 3 bases, with 9 bases separating them. Germline loops: CDR1 GTSNPN, CDR2 SVGIG (reference sequence). The CDR3 has 14 residues.

The gene calls are TRBV19 and TRBJ2-1; 7 bases are a match to TRBD2. Germline lookup yields CDR1 LNHDA and CDR2 SQIVND (reference sequence). The V segment lost 5 bases and the J segment 0 bases; nucleotides outside the gene matches: 4. The CDR3 has 15 residues. The CDR3 is CASSASGNSYNEQFF. The CDR3 region has the DNA TGTGCCAGTAGTGCGAGCGGGAACTCCTACAATGAGCAGTTCTTC.